This T cell receptor (beta chain) came from a study of CD8 T cells in ankylosing spondylitis. CDR3 length: 15 amino acids. V shed 6 bases and J 6 bases; nucleotides not matched to a gene: 7. Germline V gene sequence: CDR1 LNHDA, CDR2 SQIVND (reference sequence). Study conclusions and caveats: There were earlier reports of some motif variants in reactive arthritis synovial fluid and blood. The clones that were linked to disease were reported to be significantly enriched in matched synovial fluid samples from ankylosing spondylitis patients. A motif of eight highly homologous TCR beta variants was seen as apparently characteristic of ankylosing spondylitis blood.

Concerning this clonotype: Its antigen is not known.

In making TCR beta libraries, quantitative 5'-RACE with molecular barcodes was used. TCRdb re-derived calls from the 5' RACE reads in MiXCR, one entry per CDR3 protein. The sample yields a few hundred thousand distinct CDR3 sequences, around a tenth seen once. The chain combines TRBV19 with TRBJ2-3; 12 bases are shared with TRBD1. Sequencing was done on a sample of blood, either unsorted or a sorted T cell fraction (not recorded which). The TCR sequence derives from a female donor with ankylosing spondylitis or in good health (not recorded which). The CDR3 DNA reads as TGTGCCAGTAGGGTGGGACAGGGGGCGCAGGATACGCAGTATTTT. This codes for CASRVGQGAQDTQYF.